The next 2 T cell receptor beta chains were all read from a single sample in a study of graft-versus-host responses after intestinal transplantation. The table came from immunoSEQ multiplex PCR; TCRdb's copy has only in-frame clones and leaves some out. This table has tens of thousands of clones, about 91% appearing once. The antigens these receptors bind are not known. The specimen comprised unstimulated CD8+ T cells sorted from spleen or lymph node cells, sampled before transplant. These receptor sequences come from a human donor who was the organ donor for an intestinal transplant.

This clone was picked up one time. The chain joins TRBV7-2 to TRBJ2-3, with 13 bases identical to TRBD2. J gave up 1 base and V 4 bases, and 11 bases lay outside the gene matches. The CDR3 consists of 19 residues. The V gene's germline CDR1 is SGHTA and CDR2 FQGNSA. CDR3 sequence reads: CASSWPTSGGGVGTDTQYF. The CDR3 coding sequence is TGTGCCAGCAGCTGGCCCACTAGCGGGGGGGGCGTGGGCACAGATACGCAGTATTTT. Full variable domain (rest looked up from reference TRBV7-2 and TRBJ2-3): GAGVSQSPSNKVTEKGKDVELRCDPISGHTALYWYRQSLGQGLEFLIYFQGNSAPDKSGLPSDRFSAERTGGSVSTLTIQRTQQEDSAVYLCASSWPTSGGGVGTDTQYFGPGTRLTVL.

The chain has TRBV6-5 and TRBJ2-5; the D gene is possibly TRBD2 (5 bases). Germline lookup yields CDR1 MNHEY and CDR2 SVGAGI. There are 14 residues in the CDR3. The ends were cut back, 0 bases at V and 4 bases at J, with 9 bases in the middle. DNA for the CDR3: TGTGCCAGCAGTTACTCGGCCGGGATAGAGACCCAGTACTTC. It encodes CASSYSAGIETQYF.